Following are 24 T cell receptor beta chains from one sample sequenced in a study of response to subunit inactivated influenza vaccine. Via MiXCR, TCRdb re-called the RT-PCR reads, giving one row per CDR3 protein. The table lists hundreds of thousands of distinct CDR3 sequences, 15% to 20% of them singletons. The sample in question was CD4+ T cells sorted from PBMCs, obtained less than 30 months after vaccination. These receptors were taken from a man aged 45 to 75 who received an inactivated influenza vaccine.

Only a few counts were recorded for this clonotype. The V and J genes are TRBV12-3 or TRBV12-4 and TRBJ1-5; the D is unclear. The length of the CDR3 is 14 residues. V lost 8 bases to trimming and J lost 3 bases, with 14 bases between them. CDR3 DNA: TGTGCCAGCCTACGAGGAGGTGACAATCAGCCCCAGCATTTT. It yields the protein CASLRGGDNQPQHF.

This clonotype has at least ten counts. This chain joins TRBV29-1 and TRBJ2-3; D not certain. The CDR3 length is 10 residues. Trimming removed 7 bases at V and 6 bases at J, with 8 bases between. Per the germline V gene, CDR1 is SQVTM and CDR2 is ANQGSEA. CDR3 nucleotides: TGCAGCGCCAGTTTGGATACGCAGTATTTT. This gives the protein CSASLDTQYF.

This clonotype was seen more than once but under ten times. The rearrangement joins TRBV28 to TRBJ2-1; D is perhaps TRBD2 (5 bases). Between the trimmed V and J ends, which lost 2 bases and 8 bases, there was a span of 22 bases. Germline V gene data show CDR1 as MDHEN and CDR2 as SYDVKM. This CDR3 is built from 17 residues. The CDR3 bases are TGTGCCAGCAGTTTAGGAAACTTGGTGCAGAGGGAATATGAGCAGTTCTTC. This encodes CASSLGNLVQREYEQFF.

The chain couples TRBV4-3 to TRBJ1-1; D may be TRBD1 (6 bases). Trimming cost V 2 bases and J 1 base, with 8 bases left between them. CDR1 LGHNA and CDR2 YSLEER come from the germline V gene. The CDR3 is 14 amino acids. CDR3 sequence: CASSQLGANTEAFF. CDR3 in DNA: TGCGCCAGCAGCCAACTGGGGGCGAACACTGAAGCTTTCTTT.

This rearrangement joins TRBV2 to TRBJ2-7, with D perhaps matching TRBD1 (6 bases). Germline-derived CDR1 and CDR2 are SNHLY and FYNNEI. This CDR3 is built from 13 residues. The V end was cut by 6 bases, the J end by 4 bases, with 13 bases between. This CDR3 is CASRPPRGYEQYF. CDR3 nucleotides: TGTGCCAGCAGGCCTCCTAGGGGGTACGAGCAGTACTTC. Supplemented by reference TRBV2 and TRBJ2-7, the full variable domain reads EPEVTQTPSHQVTQMGQEVILRCVPISNHLYFYWYRQILGQKVEFLVSFYNNEISEKSEIFDDQFSVERPDGSNFTLKIRSTKLEDSAMYFCASRPPRGYEQYFGPGTRLTVT.

The chain uses TRBV7-8 and TRBJ1-4, with 9 bases that match TRBD1. The CDR3 runs 15 residues. CDR1 and CDR2 (germline): SGHVS, FQNEAQ. J was trimmed by 6 bases and V by 5 bases; bases with no gene match: 7. In DNA form, the CDR3 reads TGTGCCAGCAGCCCAGGACAGGGGCGCTATGAAAAACTGTTTTTT. This codes for CASSPGQGRYEKLFF.

The table lists this clonotype with a few counts. The chain recombines TRBV28 with TRBJ1-3, with a weak D call TRBD1 (6 bases). Trimming removed 2 bases at V and 4 bases at J, with 12 bases between. CDR1 and CDR2 from the germline V gene are MDHEN and SYDVKM. CDR3 size: 15 residues. The DNA for the CDR3 is TGTGCCAGCAGTTTAAACAGGGTTTTCGGAAACACCATATATTTT. Its translation: CASSLNRVFGNTIYF.

This clonotype turned up a few times. The chain employs TRBV27 and TRBJ1-1; D may be TRBD1 (5 bases). The V and J ends lost 3 bases and 6 bases respectively, with 11 bases between them. The length of the CDR3 is 13 residues. Per the germline V gene, CDR1 is MNHEY and CDR2 is SMNVEV (reference sequence). DNA for the CDR3: TGTGCCAGCAGTTTTCGGGCAGGGTCTGAAGCTTTCTTT. As protein: CASSFRAGSEAFF.

The chain employs TRBV2 and TRBJ1-4; D is undetermined. Germline CDR1 reads SNHLY; CDR2 reads FYNNEI. There are 15 residues in the CDR3. Trimming stripped 3 bases from V and 4 bases from J, with 12 bases between. CDR3 sequence reads: CASSDRRGRNEKLFF. As DNA, the CDR3 is TGTGCCAGCAGTGACAGGCGCGGACGTAATGAAAAACTGTTTTTT.

The sample holds many counts of this clonotype. The V and J genes are TRBV5-1 and TRBJ2-2; no definite D call. The CDR3 extends over 14 amino acids. Germline CDR1 and CDR2: SGHRS and YFSETQ. Trimming pared 0 bases from V and 7 bases from J, leaving 10 bases between. CDR3 DNA sequence: TGCGCCAGCAGCTTGGACACCCTCGGCGGGGAGCTGTTTTTT. As protein: CASSLDTLGGELFF.

The V call is TRBV6-2 or TRBV6-3, the J call TRBJ2-4; TRBD1 aligns across 7 bases. Germline CDR1 is MNHEY and CDR2 is SVGEGT. This CDR3 comprises 14 residues. V shed 6 bases, J shed 2 bases, and the junction held 4 bases outside the gene matches. CDR3 DNA sequence: TGTGCCAGCAGCCTACAGGGGTCCAAAAACATTCAGTACTTC. Its translation: CASSLQGSKNIQYF.

This clonotype was observed a handful of times. This chain joins TRBV20-1 and TRBJ1-1; D is undetermined. The CDR3 extends over 11 amino acids. Looked up from germline, CDR1 is DFQATT and CDR2 is SNEGSKA (reference sequence). Trimming stripped 2 bases from V and 7 bases from J, with 8 bases between. CDR3 in DNA: TGCAGTGCTAGACAGAGCAGTGAAGCTTTCTTT. It specifies CSARQSSEAFF.

This clonotype was picked up one time. The rearrangement joins TRBV20-1 to TRBJ1-2, with D tentatively TRBD1 (6 bases). Trimming pared 0 bases from V and 4 bases from J, leaving 12 bases between. Germline loops: CDR1 DFQATT, CDR2 SNEGSKA (reference sequence). The length of the CDR3 is 14 residues. CDR3 sequence reads: CSARDLGGSYGYTF. DNA of the CDR3: TGCAGTGCTAGAGATCTAGGGGGATCCTATGGCTACACCTTC.

The V gene is TRBV6-2 or TRBV6-3, the J gene TRBJ1-5; a weak D match, TRBD1 (5 bases). The CDR3 totals 17 residues. V lost 3 bases to trimming and J lost 2 bases, with 17 bases between them. Looked up from germline, CDR1 is MNHEY and CDR2 is SVGEGT. CDR3 region: CASSYLLGEGGNQPQHF. In DNA form, the CDR3 reads TGTGCCAGCAGTTATCTCCTTGGGGAAGGGGGCAATCAGCCCCAGCATTTT.

This clonotype was picked up a small number of times. The chain couples TRBV9 to TRBJ2-1; D ambiguous. The V gene lost 0 bases and the J gene lost 7 bases, with 17 bases spanning the gap. This CDR3 has 16 amino acids. Germline V gene lookup returns CDR1 SGDLS and CDR2 YYNGEE. The CDR3 bases are TGTGCCAGCAGCGTAGTTGGGGTAGATCTAAGGAATGAGCAGTTCTTC. Amino acids: CASSVVGVDLRNEQFF.

This clonotype was recorded only once. V gene TRBV7-8 combines with J gene TRBJ1-5; 9 bases align to TRBD1. Germline-derived CDR1 and CDR2 are SGHVS and FQNEAQ. The CDR3 contains 15 residues. After removal of 5 bases from V and 6 bases from J, the junction contained 8 bases not matched to a gene. The DNA for the CDR3 is TGTGCCAGCAGCCAGAGAGGGACAGGGCTTCAGCCCCAGCATTTT. It is translated as CASSQRGTGLQPQHF. The complete variable domain, with remaining parts taken from reference TRBV7-8 and TRBJ1-5, reads GAGVSQSPRYKVAKRGQDVALRCDPISGHVSLFWYQQALGQGPEFLTYFQNEAQLDKSGLPSDRFFAERPEGSVSTLKIQRTQQEDSAVYLCASSQRGTGLQPQHFGDGTRLSIL.

This chain uses TRBV6-2 or TRBV6-3 with TRBJ2-2; D gene unclear. The ends were cut back, 2 bases at V and 1 base at J, with 2 bases in the middle. The CDR3 has 13 amino acids. The germline gives CDR1 MNHEY, CDR2 SVGEGT. As DNA, the CDR3 is TGTGCCAGCAGTTACCTGAACACCGGGGAGCTGTTTTTT. Its translation: CASSYLNTGELFF.

The chain employs TRBV5-1 and TRBJ2-1; D is perhaps TRBD1 (6 bases). The CDR3 consists of 15 residues. Germline V CDR1 and CDR2: SGHRS, YFSETQ. V was cut by 6 bases and J by 7 bases, with 20 bases left in between. CDR3 coding DNA: TGCGCCAGCACCCCTAGGACAGCCGACGGAAATGAGCAGTTCTTC. Protein: CASTPRTADGNEQFF.

There are a few counts of this clonotype. The V call is TRBV5-1, the J call TRBJ2-3, with 8 bases matching TRBD2. J lost 12 bases, V lost 4 bases, and 10 bases had no gene match. This CDR3 has 13 residues. Per germline, CDR1 SGHRS and CDR2 YFSETQ. The DNA for the CDR3 is TGCGCCAGCAGCGGCCCCGGGAGGGAGGTCCAGTATTTT. Protein sequence: CASSGPGREVQYF.

The chain combines TRBV29-1 with TRBJ2-5; no reliable D call. In germline, CDR1 is SQVTM, CDR2 ANQGSEA. The CDR3 runs to 12 residues. The V end lost 3 bases, the J end lost 2 bases, and 7 bases lay between the germline ends. CDR3 in amino acids: CSVDNPQETQYF. CDR3 in DNA: TGCAGCGTTGATAATCCGCAAGAGACCCAGTACTTC.

This clonotype appeared many times. This rearrangement joins TRBV18 to TRBJ1-1; possibly TRBD1 for D (6 bases). Per the germline V gene, CDR1 is KGHSH and CDR2 is LQKENI. This CDR3 has 19 residues. V lost 3 bases to trimming and J lost 1 base, with 24 bases between them. As DNA, the CDR3 is TGTGCCAGCTCACCCCTTCCAGGGGAGGGAATACTAAAGAACACTGAAGCTTTCTTT. This translates into CASSPLPGEGILKNTEAFF. Variable domain in full (rest from reference TRBV18 and TRBJ1-1): NAGVMQNPRHLVRRRGQEARLRCSPMKGHSHVYWYRQLPEEGLKFMVYLQKENIIDESGMPKERFSAEFPKEGPSILRIQQVVRGDSAAYFCASSPLPGEGILKNTEAFFGQGTRLTVV.

The chain couples TRBV29-1 to TRBJ2-7; 11 nucleotides align to TRBD1. The V gene's germline CDR1 is SQVTM and CDR2 ANQGSEA. CDR3 size: 12 residues. Losses at the gene ends were 4 bases for V and 6 bases for J; bases not matched to a gene: 2. This CDR3 is CSVGTGGGEQYF. CDR3 sequence (DNA): TGCAGCGTTGGGACAGGGGGCGGCGAGCAGTACTTC.

This clonotype was found many times. The genes are TRBV3-1 and TRBJ2-4; D call uncertain. There are 12 residues in the CDR3. From germline, CDR1 is LGHDT and CDR2 YNNKEL (reference sequence). V was trimmed by 0 bases and J by 6 bases, leaving 3 bases between them. The CDR3 sequence is CASSQDRNIQYF. In nucleotides, the CDR3 is TGTGCCAGCAGCCAAGATCGAAACATTCAGTACTTC. The complete variable domain, with remaining parts taken from reference TRBV3-1 and TRBJ2-4, reads DTAVSQTPKYLVTQMGNDKSIKCEQNLGHDTMYWYKQDSKKFLKIMFSYNNKELIINETVPNRFSPKSPDKAHLNLHINSLELGDSAVYFCASSQDRNIQYFGAGTRLSVL.

Only a few counts were recorded for this clonotype. This chain joins TRBV9 and TRBJ2-2; 7 positions match TRBD1. CDR1 is SGDLS and CDR2 is YYNGEE in the germline V gene. V gave up 2 bases and J gave up 5 bases; unmatched junction bases: 6. The length of the CDR3 is 15 residues. The CDR3 here is CASSVSGRGTGELFF. CDR3 bases: TGTGCCAGCAGCGTGAGCGGCAGGGGGACCGGGGAGCTGTTTTTT.